Each of the 3 T cell receptor beta chains below was sequenced from the same sample in a study of shared clonotypes between healthy human individuals. Libraries were prepared by immunoSEQ multiplex PCR; TCRdb keeps only in-frame clonotypes and omits some of them. The sample has about 2.3 million clones, roughly 90% seen once. Sequenced sample: naive CD4+ T cells from PBMCs. Subset of the sample: CD45RA+ positively selected. These receptor sequences come from a man between 18 and 29 years old in good health. Some clones in this sample may be carry-over from other donors' samples.

This clone was observed a single time. The V and J genes are TRBV30 and TRBJ2-5; tentative D call: TRBD2 (6 bases). The J call may not be correct, given that the DNA end is closer to TRBJ2-7. Looked up from germline, CDR1 is GTSNPN and CDR2 is SVGIG (reference sequence). CDR3 length: 15 residues. The CDR3 sequence: CAWSVRVGTSSEQYF. The CDR3 DNA reads TGTGCCTGGAGTGTACGGGTGGGTACTAGCTCCGAGCAGTACTTC.

The chain couples TRBV15 to TRBJ1-2; maybe TRBD1 (6 bases). The germline V gene encodes CDR1 LNHNV and CDR2 YYDKDF (reference sequence). This CDR3 region has 14 residues. V lost 6 bases, J lost 8 bases, and 19 bases lay in between. CDR3 amino acids: CATRRPGQGYGYTF. Here the CDR3 DNA reads TGTGCCACCAGGCGTCCGGGGCAGGGGTACGGCTACACCTTC. The full variable domain, rest sourced from reference TRBV15 and TRBJ1-2, is DAMVIQNPRYQVTQFGKPVTLSCSQTLNHNVMYWYQQKSSQAPKLLFHYYDKDFNNEADTPDNFQSRRPNTSFCFLDIRSPGLGDTAMYLCATRRPGQGYGYTFGSGTRLTVV.

The chain uses TRBV15 and TRBJ2-3; possible D gene TRBD2, 6 bases. The germline V gene encodes CDR1 LNHNV and CDR2 YYDKDF (reference sequence). Trimming removed 3 bases at V and 1 base at J, with 11 bases between. There are 15 residues in the CDR3. CDR3 sequence (DNA): TGTGCCACCAGCAGGGGCGGGGCTGGCACAGATACGCAGTATTTT. The encoded protein is CATSRGGAGTDTQYF. The entire variable domain, with the rest obtained from reference TRBV15 and TRBJ2-3, is as follows: DAMVIQNPRYQVTQFGKPVTLSCSQTLNHNVMYWYQQKSSQAPKLLFHYYDKDFNNEADTPDNFQSRRPNTSFCFLDIRSPGLGDTAMYLCATSRGGAGTDTQYFGPGTRLTVL.